The present T cell receptor (beta chain) was sequenced within a study of blood T cell repertoires in COVID-19. The assay was immunoSEQ multiplex PCR, and TCRdb's table has in-frame clones only and misses some. The repertoire holds 110,000 to 150,000 clones, with approximately 80% as singletons. This clone has just a few counts. The germline V gene has CDR1 LGHNA and CDR2 YSLEER. This CDR3 is 14 amino acids long. J gave up 6 bases and V 6 bases, and 8 bases lay outside the gene matches. The chain links TRBV4-3 to TRBJ1-1; 9 nucleotides match TRBD1. The sequenced sample consisted of peripheral blood. This clonotype originated in a human donor in a cohort sampled during active COVID-19. The CDR3 protein is CASRPGQGLSEAFF. DNA for the CDR3: TGCGCCAGCAGACCGGGACAGGGATTATCTGAAGCTTTCTTT.